This T cell receptor (beta chain) stems from a study of early stage breast cancer tumors. The repertoire was sequenced with immunoSEQ multiplex PCR; TCRdb's copy has only in-frame clones and lacks some. The data contain 39,000 or so clones, around two thirds of them singletons. This clone is a singleton in its sample. Trimming at V came to 0 bases and at J to 2 bases, leaving 6 bases not matched to a gene. The CDR3 extends over 19 amino acids. CDR1 LGHNA and CDR2 YSLEER come from the germline V gene. The receptor comes from a person aged 45 to 59 with breast cancer. V usage is TRBV4-3 and J usage is TRBJ2-3; 15 nucleotides agree with TRBD2. Sequenced sample: blood. The CDR3 loop is CASSQEWGTSGGTTDTQYF. CDR3 coding DNA: TGCGCCAGCAGCCAAGAATGGGGGACTAGCGGGGGGACCACAGATACGCAGTATTTT.